This passage covers 23 T cell receptor beta chains from one sample sequenced in a study of blood T cell repertoires in COVID-19. Clones were read by immunoSEQ multiplex PCR, and TCRdb kept only the in-frame ones, dropping some. In the table there are around 470,000 clones, nearly 90% of which are singletons. Sequencing was carried out using peripheral blood. The receptors here all came from a man aged 18 to 35 with COVID-19, enrolled during active disease.

V is TRBV6-5 and J is TRBJ2-5; no definite D call. Deletions cut 2 bases from V and 2 bases from J, with 15 bases between. The CDR3 has 16 amino acids. Per the germline V gene, CDR1 is MNHEY and CDR2 is SVGAGI. CDR3 nucleotides: TGTGCCAGCAGTTACGTGGCTAGAGAAGATCAAGAGACCCAGTACTTC. Translation: CASSYVAREDQETQYF.

J is TRBJ2-7 and V is TRBV7-6; 7 nucleotides match TRBD1. The CDR3 is 14 amino acids. Germline CDR1 reads SGHVS; CDR2 reads FNYEAQ. With V trimmed by 5 bases and J by 4 bases, 8 bases remained unmatched. The CDR3 spells CASSLTDRAYEQYF. In nucleotides, the CDR3 is TGTGCCAGCAGCCTTACCGACAGGGCATACGAGCAGTACTTC.

The chain carries TRBV4-2 and TRBJ2-2; 7 positions agree with TRBD1. With 4 bases clipped from V and 0 bases from J, the junction kept 8 bases outside the gene matches. CDR1 and CDR2 (germline): LGHNA, YNFKEQ. The CDR3 covers 17 residues. CDR3 DNA sequence: TGTGCCAGCAGCCGGGACCGGACAGGCTCGAACACCGGGGAGCTGTTTTTT. It yields the protein CASSRDRTGSNTGELFF.

The genes are TRBV23-1 and TRBJ2-4; the D gene is possibly TRBD1 (5 bases). TRBV23-1 qualifies as an ORF whose function is uncertain. Trimming removed 0 bases at V and 0 bases at J, with 6 bases between. The CDR3 sequence is 15 residues long. The DNA of the CDR3 is TGCGCCAGCAGTCAATCAGACAGAGCCAAAAACATTCAGTACTTC. This encodes CASSQSDRAKNIQYF.

The chain employs TRBV9 and TRBJ2-3, with D possibly being TRBD2 (5 bases). Per the germline V gene, CDR1 is SGDLS and CDR2 is YYNGEE. The CDR3 has 13 residues. The ends were cut back, 2 bases at V and 4 bases at J, with 8 bases in the middle. In nucleotides, the CDR3 is TGTGCCAGCAGCGTCGCGGAGGCAGATACGCAGTATTTT. It is translated as CASSVAEADTQYF.

The chain joins TRBV20-1 to TRBJ2-3; D ambiguous. CDR1 DFQATT and CDR2 SNEGSKA come from the germline V gene (reference sequence). V gave up 5 bases and J gave up 3 bases, with 6 bases separating them. This CDR3 comprises 11 residues. DNA for the CDR3: TGCAGTGCTGAGATAACAGATACGCAGTATTTT. It yields the protein CSAEITDTQYF.

The CDR3 nucleotides are TGTGCCAGCAGTTACTTTTATAGCGGCTCCTACGAGCAGTACTTC. Translated: CASSYFYSGSYEQYF. The rearrangement uses TRBV6-5 and TRBJ2-7; weak D call: TRBD2 (6 bases). CDR1 is MNHEY and CDR2 is SVGAGI in the germline V gene. V shed 1 base and J shed 0 bases, with 10 bases lying between them. This CDR3 is 15 amino acids long.

V and J are TRBV10-3 and TRBJ2-7, with TRBD1 matching over 8 bases. J lost 2 bases, V lost 0 bases, and 3 bases had no gene match. CDR1 ENHRY and CDR2 SYGVKD come from the germline V gene. The CDR3 is made up of 15 amino acids. CDR3 loop: CAISESGGQAYEQYF. As DNA, the CDR3 is TGTGCCATCAGTGAGTCGGGGGGACAGGCCTACGAGCAGTACTTC.

V is TRBV6-2 or TRBV6-3 and J is TRBJ2-7; 10 bases are a match to TRBD2. The length of the CDR3 is 13 residues. With V trimmed by 5 bases and J by 7 bases, 5 bases remained unmatched. Per the germline V gene, CDR1 is MNHEY and CDR2 is SVGEGT. DNA of the CDR3: TGTGCCAGCAGTCTAGCGGGAGAGTATGAGCAGTACTTC. This translates into CASSLAGEYEQYF.

This clone was seen only a few times. This sequence joins TRBV24-1 and TRBJ1-1, with a weak D call TRBD1 (6 bases). The V gene lost 5 bases and the J gene lost 5 bases, with 11 bases spanning the gap. Germline loops: CDR1 KGHDR, CDR2 SFDVKD. This CDR3 contains 13 residues. The CDR3 reads CATSVGRGTEAFF. The CDR3 DNA follows: TGTGCCACCAGTGTGGGTAGGGGGACTGAAGCTTTCTTT.

J is TRBJ1-6 and V is TRBV6-5, with TRBD1 matching 7 bases. The CDR3 extends over 13 amino acids. Germline CDR1 is MNHEY and CDR2 is SVGAGI. Germline trimming cut 8 bases from V and 3 bases from J; bases unmatched to any gene: 1. CDR3: CASDRVYNSPLHF. The CDR3 nucleotides read TGTGCCAGCGACAGGGTCTATAATTCACCCCTCCACTTT.

The chain links TRBV4-1 to TRBJ1-4; 9 nucleotides agree with TRBD1. Germline V lookup: CDR1 MGHRA, CDR2 YSYEKL. With V trimmed by 0 bases and J by 10 bases, 6 bases remained unmatched. The CDR3 spans 15 residues. The CDR3 DNA follows: TGCGCCAGCAGCCAAGATCCCGGGACAGGGCGAAAACTGTTTTTT. It is translated as CASSQDPGTGRKLFF.

V and J are TRBV7-8 and TRBJ2-1, with 11 bases fitting TRBD2. With 5 bases clipped from V and 7 bases from J, the junction kept 7 bases outside the gene matches. The germline gives CDR1 SGHVS, CDR2 FQNEAQ. The CDR3 is made up of 15 amino acids. The CDR3 DNA reads as TGTGCCAGCAGCATTCTCGGGACTAGCGGAAATGAGCAGTTCTTC. Protein sequence: CASSILGTSGNEQFF.

This clone was picked up many times. V usage is TRBV20-1 and J usage is TRBJ1-1, with a weak D call TRBD1 (6 bases). The CDR3 is 13 residues long. V was shortened by 3 bases and J by 4 bases, with 12 bases between the two germline ends. Germline V gene data show CDR1 as DFQATT and CDR2 as SNEGSKA (reference sequence). In DNA form, the CDR3 reads TGCAGTGCTAGTCTGGGGGCGGGCACTGAAGCTTTCTTT. This codes for CSASLGAGTEAFF.

The chain uses TRBV15 and TRBJ2-7; D is possibly TRBD1 (6 bases). CDR1 is LNHNV and CDR2 is YYDKDF in the germline V gene (reference sequence). V gave up 3 bases and J gave up 2 bases, with 11 bases separating them. The CDR3 has 14 amino acids. The DNA for the CDR3 is TGTGCCACCAGCAGGAGGGACACCACCTACGAGCAGTACTTC. It specifies CATSRRDTTYEQYF.

This clone was seen once. The V gene is TRBV3-1 (or the pseudogene TRBV3-2), the J gene TRBJ2-2; the match to TRBD2 covers 9 bases. The germline V gene has CDR1 LGHDT and CDR2 YNNKEL (reference sequence). CDR3 size: 15 residues. V shed 4 bases, J shed 4 bases, and the junction held 4 bases outside the gene matches. In nucleotides, the CDR3 is TGTGCCAGCAGCCCCCTAGCGGGGACCACCGGGGAGCTGTTTTTT. The encoded protein is CASSPLAGTTGELFF.

The chain employs TRBV10-1 and TRBJ1-1; 8 bases are a match to TRBD1. The CDR3 covers 14 residues. Germline lookup yields CDR1 WNHNN and CDR2 SYGVQD (reference sequence). Trimming took 6 bases from V and 1 from J; bases not matched to a gene: 4. Here the CDR3 DNA reads TGCGCCAGCAGCCGGGACAGGCGGAACACTGAAGCTTTCTTT. Its protein is CASSRDRRNTEAFF.

The V call is TRBV5-1, the J call TRBJ2-1; 9 bases line up with TRBD1. CDR1 is SGHRS and CDR2 is YFSETQ in the germline V gene. V gave up 0 bases and J gave up 2 bases; unmatched junction bases: 0. The CDR3 totals 15 residues. The CDR3 loop is CASSLGDRAYNEQFF. DNA of the CDR3: TGCGCCAGCAGCTTGGGGGACAGGGCCTACAATGAGCAGTTCTTC.

This chain links TRBV21-1 with TRBJ2-5; TRBD1 is the table's D call and was not checked against the DNA. TRBV21-1 is a known pseudogene. The CDR3 consists of 16 residues. CDR3 coding DNA: TGTGCCAGCAGCAAAGGAAGAGGGACAGATGAAGAGACCCAGTACTTC. Translated, it gives CASSKGRGTDEETQYF.

In this sample, this clone turned up a few times. This chain uses TRBV3-1 (or the pseudogene TRBV3-2) with TRBJ1-1, with D uncertain. Germline values: CDR1 LGHDT, CDR2 YNNKEL (reference sequence). The CDR3 length is 12 residues. V lost 2 bases to trimming and J lost 11 bases, with 12 bases between them. CDR3 in amino acids: CASSQFERGAFF. Here the CDR3 DNA reads TGTGCCAGCAGCCAATTTGAACGAGGCGCTTTCTTT.

This chain links TRBV9 with TRBJ2-5, with TRBD2 matching over 7 bases. The CDR3 sequence is 14 residues long. V gave up 3 bases and J gave up 1 base; unmatched junction bases: 3. Germline V gene lookup returns CDR1 SGDLS and CDR2 YYNGEE. The CDR3 spells CASSARLAQETQYF. CDR3 nucleotide sequence: TGTGCCAGCAGCGCCCGACTAGCCCAAGAGACCCAGTACTTC.

The chain employs TRBV2 and TRBJ2-7, with unresolved D. V dropped 7 bases and J dropped 3 bases, with 7 bases sitting between them. CDR3 length: 11 residues. The germline V gene has CDR1 SNHLY and CDR2 FYNNEI. CDR3 sequence: CASTSGYEQYF. The CDR3 nucleotides are TGTGCCAGCACTTCGGGCTACGAGCAGTACTTC.

This clone appeared once. The rearrangement links TRBV9 to TRBJ2-1, with TRBD2 matching over 11 bases. The J segment lost 8 bases and the V segment lost 3 bases, leaving 4 bases of the junction unmatched. The length of the CDR3 is 14 residues. From germline, CDR1 is SGDLS and CDR2 YYNGEE. CDR3 DNA: TGTGCCAGCAGCGCGGGGACTAGCGGCGATGAGCAGTTCTTC. It encodes CASSAGTSGDEQFF. Full variable domain (remainder filled in from reference TRBV9 and TRBJ2-1): DSGVTQTPKHLITATGQRVTLRCSPRSGDLSVYWYQQSLDQGLQFLIQYYNGEERAKGNILERFSAQQFPDLHSELNLSSLELGDSALYFCASSAGTSGDEQFFGPGTRLTVL.